One and the same sample provided the 20 T cell receptor beta chains below, sequenced in a study of blood T cell repertoires in COVID-19. The data were produced by immunoSEQ multiplex PCR, yet TCRdb's version contains in-frame clones alone and is incomplete. The sample lists 150,000 or so clones; roughly 90% were seen once. Material for sequencing was peripheral blood. These receptors were obtained from a man aged 55 to 70 with active or convalescent COVID-19.

The rearrangement links TRBV19 to TRBJ1-1; D is unclear. This CDR3 spans 13 amino acids. Germline CDR1 reads LNHDA; CDR2 reads SQIVND (reference sequence). V lost 5 bases and J lost 1, with 8 bases in between. The CDR3 sequence is CASSLTPNTEAFF. The CDR3 bases are TGTGCCAGTAGTCTAACGCCGAACACTGAAGCTTTCTTT.

The chain has TRBV27 and TRBJ1-2; 7 bases line up with TRBD1. The CDR3 is made up of 14 amino acids. V trimming: 0 bases; J trimming: 8 bases; junction bases outside the gene matches: 6. The germline gives CDR1 MNHEY, CDR2 SMNVEV (reference sequence). The CDR3 DNA sequence: TGTGCCAGCAGTTTATCGGGCTGGGGACAGGGCTACACCTTC. This translates into CASSLSGWGQGYTF.

V gene TRBV7-2 combines with J gene TRBJ1-4; no firm D call. V was cut by 0 bases and J by 5 bases, with 10 bases left in between. Germline V gene lookup returns CDR1 SGHTA and CDR2 FQGNSA. The CDR3 is 15 amino acids. CDR3 nucleotides: TGTGCCAGCAGCTTAGCGTCGCAGTTAAATGAAAAACTGTTTTTT. Its protein product is CASSLASQLNEKLFF.

The rearrangement joins TRBV18 to TRBJ1-3; D is perhaps TRBD1 (6 bases). The CDR3 is 15 residues long. V shed 2 bases and J shed 0 bases, with 8 bases lying between them. Germline lookup yields CDR1 KGHSH and CDR2 LQKENI. In nucleotides, the CDR3 is TGTGCCAGCTCACCAAGGGGGGGCTCTGGAAACACCATATATTTT. The encoded protein is CASSPRGGSGNTIYF.

The rearrangement uses TRBV28 and TRBJ2-1; 9 nucleotides match TRBD2. V shed 4 bases, J shed 6 bases, and the junction held 7 bases outside the gene matches. The CDR3 is 15 amino acids. Germline loops: CDR1 MDHEN, CDR2 SYDVKM. The DNA of the CDR3 is TGTGCCAGCAGTTCCAATAGCGGGAGACTCAATGAGCAGTTCTTC. Its protein is CASSSNSGRLNEQFF. Complete variable domain (other parts from reference TRBV28 and TRBJ2-1): DVKVTQSSRYLVKRTGEKVFLECVQDMDHENMFWYRQDPGLGLRLIYFSYDVKMKEKGDIPEGYSVSREKKERFSLILESASTNQTSMYLCASSSNSGRLNEQFFGPGTRLTVL.

The rearrangement joins TRBV4-2 to TRBJ1-2, with TRBD1 identical over 7 bases. Germline trimming cut 1 base from V and 6 bases from J; bases unmatched to any gene: 8. The CDR3 length is 15 residues. Germline loops: CDR1 LGHNA, CDR2 YNFKEQ. The CDR3 bases are TGTGCCAGCAGCCAAGGTTCGGGACAGCGGGATGGCTACACCTTC. It is translated as CASSQGSGQRDGYTF.

CDR3 DNA: TGTGCCAGTAGTATCTGGCAGGGAGGTTCAGAGACCCAGTACTTC. It is translated as CASSIWQGGSETQYF. V gene TRBV19 combines with J gene TRBJ2-5; a weak D match, TRBD2 (6 bases). V was shortened by 3 bases and J by 4 bases, with 15 bases between the two germline ends. Germline V gene lookup returns CDR1 LNHDA and CDR2 SQIVND (reference sequence). This CDR3 spans 15 amino acids.

The chain employs TRBV7-9 and TRBJ1-2; 7 positions match TRBD1. Germline V gene lookup returns CDR1 SEHNR and CDR2 FQNEAQ (reference sequence). The V gene end was trimmed by 4 bases and the J gene end by 7 bases; junction bases not matched to a gene: 9. The CDR3 spans 14 residues. The CDR3 coding sequence is TGTGCCAGCAGCTCCCAAGACAGGGCGACTGGCTACACCTTC. Amino acid sequence: CASSSQDRATGYTF.

This rearrangement joins TRBV28 to TRBJ1-1, with TRBD1 as a possible D gene (6 bases). Between the trimmed V and J ends, which lost 3 bases and 1 base, there was a span of 15 bases. The germline V gene encodes CDR1 MDHEN and CDR2 SYDVKM. The CDR3 has 16 residues. This chain's CDR3 is CASSLGGGGRNTEAFF. The CDR3 region has the DNA TGTGCCAGCAGTTTGGGCGGGGGCGGACGGAACACTGAAGCTTTCTTT. Based on the CDR3 plus reference TRBV28 and TRBJ1-1, the full variable domain is DVKVTQSSRYLVKRTGEKVFLECVQDMDHENMFWYRQDPGLGLRLIYFSYDVKMKEKGDIPEGYSVSREKKERFSLILESASTNQTSMYLCASSLGGGGRNTEAFFGQGTRLTVV.

The chain recombines TRBV28 with TRBJ1-5; 9 bases match TRBD1. This CDR3 region has 15 residues. Losses at the gene ends were 5 bases for V and 4 bases for J; bases not matched to a gene: 6. Germline values: CDR1 MDHEN, CDR2 SYDVKM. The CDR3 sequence is CASSIMTGGNQPQHF. DNA of the CDR3: TGTGCCAGCAGTATCATGACAGGGGGAAATCAGCCCCAGCATTTT.

The chain joins TRBV7-2 to TRBJ1-6, with a possible D match to TRBD1 (5 bases). Per the germline V gene, CDR1 is SGHTA and CDR2 is FQGNSA. The CDR3 extends over 17 amino acids. Deletions cut 0 bases from V and 6 bases from J, with 15 bases between. The CDR3 nucleotides read TGTGCCAGCAGCTTAGCGCTAACTGGGGCCGGTAATTCACCCCTCCACTTT. It codes for CASSLALTGAGNSPLHF.

This chain connects TRBV7-2 to TRBJ2-7, with TRBD2 matching 8 bases. Germline CDR1 is SGHTA and CDR2 is FQGNSA. With V trimmed by 7 bases and J by 4 bases, 6 bases remained unmatched. The CDR3 is 13 amino acids. CDR3 nucleotide sequence: TGTGCCAGCACCCCCCGCGGGGGGTACGAGCAGTACTTC. It is translated as CASTPRGGYEQYF.

The chain is built from TRBV7-8 and TRBJ2-1, with D perhaps TRBD1 (6 bases). Looked up from germline, CDR1 is SGHVS and CDR2 is FQNEAQ. V was shortened by 6 bases and J by 2 bases, with 11 bases between the two germline ends. The CDR3 covers 14 residues. CDR3 protein: CASRTGTTYNEQFF. The CDR3 coding sequence is TGTGCCAGCAGAACCGGGACAACCTACAATGAGCAGTTCTTC.

The chain is built from TRBV3-1 (or the pseudogene TRBV3-2) and TRBJ2-2; perhaps TRBD1 as D (6 bases). Germline values: CDR1 LGHDT, CDR2 YNNKEL (reference sequence). Trimming stripped 5 bases from V and 0 bases from J, with 10 bases between. The CDR3 runs to 15 residues. The CDR3 DNA reads as TGTGCCAGCAGCTACAGGGATACGAACACCGGGGAGCTGTTTTTT. Encoded protein: CASSYRDTNTGELFF.

V gene TRBV5-4 combines with J gene TRBJ2-3; TRBD2 might be the D (6 bases). V lost 1 base and J 2 bases, leaving 8 bases between the germline ends. CDR3 length equals 14 residues. The V gene's germline CDR1 is SGHNT and CDR2 YYREEE (reference sequence). The CDR3 DNA reads as TGTGCCAGCAGCTTGCGCGGGGCCACAGATACGCAGTATTTT. Amino acid sequence: CASSLRGATDTQYF.

V is TRBV24-1 and J is TRBJ2-1; a weak D match, TRBD2 (6 bases). The V gene's germline CDR1 is KGHDR and CDR2 SFDVKD. There are 16 residues in the CDR3. V was cut by 3 bases and J by 5 bases, with 16 bases left in between. The CDR3 here is CATSDALAGIDNEQFF. The CDR3 DNA follows: TGTGCCACCAGTGATGCCCTGGCGGGAATCGACAATGAGCAGTTCTTC.

This chain connects TRBV5-1 to TRBJ2-3, with 8 nucleotides matching TRBD2. Germline CDR1 SGHRS, CDR2 YFSETQ. The CDR3 totals 16 residues. V trimming: 4 bases; J trimming: 3 bases; junction bases outside the gene matches: 10. For the CDR3, the DNA is TGCGCCAGCAGCATCAAAGCGGGAGTGGTGACAGATACGCAGTATTTT. This translates into CASSIKAGVVTDTQYF. The complete variable domain, with remaining parts taken from reference TRBV5-1 and TRBJ2-3, reads KAGVTQTPRYLIKTRGQQVTLSCSPISGHRSVSWYQQTPGQGLQFLFEYFSETQRNKGNFPGRFSGRQFSNSRSEMNVSTLELGDSALYLCASSIKAGVVTDTQYFGPGTRLTVL.

This clone came up a few times. The chain links TRBV27 to TRBJ2-3; 10 bases line up with TRBD2. V lost 3 bases and J lost 5; bases outside the gene matches: 8. The germline V gene encodes CDR1 MNHEY and CDR2 SMNVEV (reference sequence). This CDR3 comprises 16 residues. CDR3 sequence reads: CASSFLGAGGGDTQYF. For the CDR3, the DNA is TGTGCCAGCAGTTTCCTTGGAGCGGGGGGGGGAGATACGCAGTATTTT.

This clone was seen once. V gene TRBV29-1 combines with J gene TRBJ2-5; a possible D gene is TRBD2 (6 bases). Per germline, CDR1 SQVTM and CDR2 ANQGSEA. Trimming removed 6 bases from V and 2 bases from J, with 16 bases in between. CDR3 length: 14 residues. DNA for the CDR3: TGCAGCGTGGGGGGTGGGAAATCTCAAGAGACCCAGTACTTC. This translates into CSVGGGKSQETQYF.

The gene calls are TRBV7-9 and TRBJ2-5, with D possibly matching TRBD2 (5 bases). In germline, CDR1 is SEHNR, CDR2 FQNEAQ (reference sequence). V gave up 1 base and J gave up 4 bases, with 19 bases separating them. CDR3 length equals 17 residues. CDR3 residues: CASSLVYASIFSETQYF. The CDR3 coding sequence is TGTGCCAGCAGCTTAGTCTATGCTAGCATCTTCTCAGAGACCCAGTACTTC. The whole variable domain, filled in from reference TRBV7-9 and TRBJ2-5, reads DTGVSQNPRHKITKRGQNVTFRCDPISEHNRLYWYRQTLGQGPEFLTYFQNEAQLEKSRLLSDRFSAERPKGSFSTLEIQRTEQGDSAMYLCASSLVYASIFSETQYFGPGTRLLVL.